The next 18 T cell receptor beta chains were all read from a single sample in a study of blood T cells in healthy people across ages. Primers used in a second PCR of about 6 to 11 cycles were a sample-barcoded 5' primer and a J-beta primer mix. A single record per CDR3 protein comes from TCRdb applying MiXCR to the 5' RACE reads. The sample holds around 1.1 million distinct CDR3 sequences, about two fifths seen once. What was sequenced was blood. The receptors derive from a man aged 18 to 30 in good health.

For the CDR3, the DNA is TGTGCCACCATGACACCCCAAAGGGATGGCTACACCTTC. It specifies CATMTPQRDGYTF. The V gene is TRBV12-3 or TRBV12-4, the J gene TRBJ1-2; no firm D call. V lost 10 bases to trimming and J lost 6 bases, with 18 bases between them. The CDR3 contains 13 residues.

The sample holds a few counts of this clonotype. The genes are TRBV12-5 and TRBJ1-2; D is perhaps TRBD1 (6 bases). Germline assignment: CDR1 LGHNT and CDR2 FRNRAP. The CDR3 spans 16 residues. Trimming took off 5 bases at V and 6 bases at J, with 22 bases between the two ends. CDR3 sequence reads: CASGPNLRQVLDGYTF. CDR3 bases: TGTGCTAGTGGTCCAAACCTCAGACAGGTACTCGATGGCTACACCTTC. The full variable domain, its missing parts supplied by reference TRBV12-5 and TRBJ1-2, is DARVTQTPRHKVTEMGQEVTMRCQPILGHNTVFWYRQTMMQGLELLAYFRNRAPLDDSGMPKDRFSAEMPDATLATLKIQPSEPRDSAVYFCASGPNLRQVLDGYTFGSGTRLTVV.

The V call is TRBV24-1, the J call TRBJ2-3; TRBD2 aligns across 9 bases. Germline V CDR1 and CDR2: KGHDR, SFDVKD. The CDR3 is 17 residues long. The V segment lost 0 bases and the J segment 5 bases; nucleotides outside the gene matches: 8. CDR3 sequence (DNA): TGTGCCACCAGTGATTTGGAGTCTAGCGGGGTGCTAGATACGCAGTATTTT. Translating gives CATSDLESSGVLDTQYF.

V gene TRBV5-1 combines with J gene TRBJ2-7; D is uncertain. This CDR3 has 14 residues. V lost 0 bases and J lost 0, with 7 bases in between. The germline gives CDR1 SGHRS, CDR2 YFSETQ. The CDR3 nucleotides read TGCGCCAGCAGCTTGGATCCGAACTCCTACGAGCAGTACTTC. It is translated as CASSLDPNSYEQYF.

The V and J genes are TRBV12-3 or TRBV12-4 and TRBJ2-3; TRBD1 matches 8 bases. After removal of 5 bases from V and 1 base from J, the junction contained 11 bases not matched to a gene. The CDR3 extends over 17 amino acids. The CDR3 nucleotides are TGTGCCAGCAGTCCCCGGCCTGGACAGGGTGGCACAGATACGCAGTATTTT. This gives the protein CASSPRPGQGGTDTQYF.

V is TRBV18 and J is TRBJ2-1; D remains ambiguous. Per germline, CDR1 KGHSH and CDR2 LQKENI. This CDR3 is 12 amino acids long. V gave up 2 bases and J gave up 6 bases, with 5 bases separating them. CDR3 in amino acids: CASSPVLNEQFF. The CDR3, as DNA: TGTGCCAGCTCACCAGTCCTCAATGAGCAGTTCTTC.

The chain employs TRBV11-2 and TRBJ2-2; perhaps TRBD1 as D (5 bases). V was trimmed by 0 bases and J by 3 bases, leaving 8 bases between them. Germline values: CDR1 SGHAT, CDR2 FQNNGV. The CDR3 runs 15 residues. As DNA, the CDR3 is TGTGCCAGCAGCTTAGAGCCAGGGTACACCGGGGAGCTGTTTTTT. It specifies CASSLEPGYTGELFF.

This clonotype was observed a few times. This sequence joins TRBV6-5 and TRBJ1-6, with D unclear. The length of the CDR3 is 16 residues. Trimming stripped 6 bases from V and 7 bases from J, with 19 bases between. Germline CDR1 and CDR2: MNHEY and SVGAGI. DNA for the CDR3: TGTGCCAGCAGCCTTTCAAGAGACCCAATGAATTCACCCCTCCACTTT. This encodes CASSLSRDPMNSPLHF.

The rearrangement links TRBV4-2 to TRBJ1-2; 7 bases are shared with TRBD1. V shed 4 bases and J 4 bases; nucleotides not matched to a gene: 9. The CDR3 extends over 15 amino acids. Germline CDR1 is LGHNA and CDR2 is YNFKEQ. In DNA, the CDR3 is TGTGCCAGCAGCCTACGGACAGGTGCTAGCTATGGCTACACCTTC. The encoded protein is CASSLRTGASYGYTF.

The V gene is TRBV20-1, the J gene TRBJ2-5, with D perhaps matching TRBD1 (6 bases). Trimming cost V 5 bases and J 1 base, with 14 bases left between them. Germline CDR1 reads DFQATT; CDR2 reads SNEGSKA (reference sequence). The CDR3 extends over 14 amino acids. CDR3 sequence: CSAGDTGFQETQYF. The CDR3 DNA reads as TGCAGTGCTGGGGACACCGGATTCCAAGAGACCCAGTACTTC.

Concerning this clonotype itself: Mismatch with germline at one junction end may stem from a read error. The chain joins TRBV6-2 or TRBV6-3 to TRBJ2-5; 9 bases are shared with TRBD2. Germline CDR1 is MNHEY and CDR2 is SVGEGT. The CDR3 has 17 residues. The chain's CDR3 is CTSSTDLAGYTYNEQYF. In nucleotides, the CDR3 is TGTACCAGCAGCACCGACCTAGCGGGGTATACCTACAATGAGCAGTACTTC.

This clonotype has only a few counts. V and J are TRBV7-2 and TRBJ2-3; D gene ambiguous. Germline assignment: CDR1 SGHTA and CDR2 FQGNSA. Between the trimmed V and J ends, which lost 2 bases and 5 bases, there was a span of 11 bases. The CDR3 is made up of 14 amino acids. CDR3 sequence reads: CASSLKVVQDTQYF. The CDR3, as DNA: TGTGCCAGCAGCTTAAAAGTAGTTCAAGATACGCAGTATTTT. The full variable domain, rest sourced from reference TRBV7-2 and TRBJ2-3, is GAGVSQSPSNKVTEKGKDVELRCDPISGHTALYWYRQSLGQGLEFLIYFQGNSAPDKSGLPSDRFSAERTGGSVSTLTIQRTQQEDSAVYLCASSLKVVQDTQYFGPGTRLTVL.

This clonotype occurred a few times. This rearrangement joins TRBV6-6 to TRBJ1-2; D may be TRBD1 (5 bases). The V gene's germline CDR1 is MNHNY and CDR2 SVGAGI (reference sequence). V lost 2 bases, J lost 7 bases, and 14 bases lay in between. This CDR3 is 14 amino acids long. CDR3 region: CASSYGSPGSGYTF. The CDR3 DNA is TGTGCCAGCAGTTACGGATCCCCAGGGAGTGGCTACACCTTC.

Ten or more counts support this clonotype. The rearrangement uses TRBV12-3 or TRBV12-4 and TRBJ2-7, with D maybe TRBD2 (6 bases). Trimming shortened V by 6 bases and J by 6 bases, and 12 bases separated the two germline ends. The CDR3 runs 12 residues. CDR3 DNA sequence: TGTGCCAGCAGCCCCGGGGGACTCGAGCAGTACTTC. The encoded protein is CASSPGGLEQYF.

To note about this clonotype: At one end the junction does not follow the germline gene, possibly because of a read error. This chain links TRBV19 with TRBJ1-2, with TRBD1 as a possible D gene (6 bases). CDR3 length equals 14 residues. CDR1 LNHDA and CDR2 SQIVND come from the germline V gene (reference sequence). This CDR3 is CASSIAGQNYGHTF. The CDR3 bases are TGTGCCAGTAGTATAGCCGGACAGAACTATGGCCACACCTTC.

This rearrangement joins TRBV15 to TRBJ1-3; a weak D match, TRBD1 (5 bases). The CDR3 has 16 amino acids. Germline assignment: CDR1 LNHNV and CDR2 YYDKDF (reference sequence). V lost 0 bases and J lost 2, with 11 bases in between. CDR3 amino acids: CATSRDMAGTGNTIYF. The DNA of the CDR3 is TGTGCCACCAGCAGAGATATGGCAGGGACTGGAAACACCATATATTTT.

This clonotype turned up a few times. The chain recombines TRBV4-1 with TRBJ1-2; D perhaps matches TRBD1 (5 bases). The CDR3 has 15 residues. The germline V gene has CDR1 MGHRA and CDR2 YSYEKL. V lost 3 bases, J lost 6 bases, and 17 bases lay in between. DNA of the CDR3: TGCGCCAGCAGCCATCTTCCGAGGACAAGCGATGGCTACACCTTC. It codes for CASSHLPRTSDGYTF.

This clonotype was counted a few times. V and J are TRBV5-1 and TRBJ1-2; D possibly corresponds to TRBD1 (5 bases). Trimming left V 0 bases short and J 6 bases short, with 15 bases between. Germline V CDR1 and CDR2: SGHRS, YFSETQ. This CDR3 has 15 residues. The CDR3 loop is CASSLESPGLNGYTF. The CDR3 DNA is TGCGCCAGCAGCTTGGAAAGTCCAGGGTTGAATGGCTACACCTTC. The full variable domain, with the rest looked up from reference TRBV5-1 and TRBJ1-2, is KAGVTQTPRYLIKTRGQQVTLSCSPISGHRSVSWYQQTPGQGLQFLFEYFSETQRNKGNFPGRFSGRQFSNSRSEMNVSTLELGDSALYLCASSLESPGLNGYTFGSGTRLTVV.